The present T cell receptor (beta chain) was sequenced within a study of blood T cell repertoires in COVID-19. Study-level information: COVID-19 samples collected from the United States, Italy and Spain covered acute and convalescent phases. In each case, the material was cDNA or gDNA derived from T cells, B-cell-depleted T cells, or PBMCs.

Sequencing used immunoSEQ multiplex PCR; TCRdb keeps in-frame clones, though not all of them. Found here are 330,000 or so clones, around nine tenths of them singletons; the top ten hold about 0.94%. This CDR3 is built from 18 residues. The V and J ends lost 2 bases and 6 bases, in that order; junction bases with no gene match: 14. CDR1 and CDR2 (germline): MGHDK, SYGVNS. Allocation to cohorts depended on clinical history reported by the participants. Sequencing was performed on PBMCs or T cells enriched from blood (not recorded which). The clonotype comes from a woman aged 25-40 years who had been exposed to COVID-19. The chain carries TRBV25-1 and TRBJ2-1; 9 bases match TRBD2. The CDR3 DNA reads as TGTGCCAGCAGTGAAGGACCCCCGGTAGCGGGAGTTGGCAATGAGCAGTTCTTC. This encodes CASSEGPPVAGVGNEQFF.